The 24 T cell receptor beta chains listed next were all sequenced from one sample in a study of identical twins. TCRdb recomputed calls from the 5' RACE reads with MiXCR, one row per CDR3 protein. The repertoire holds 550,000 to 700,000 distinct CDR3 sequences, with around 9.6% as singletons. The same sample was also used in a study of yellow fever vaccine responses in identical twins.

The sequencing input was PBMCs. All receptors come from a woman aged 18-29 years in good health.

This chain joins TRBV20-1 and TRBJ1-2; D gene ambiguous. Germline V gives CDR1 DFQATT, CDR2 SNEGSKA (reference sequence). The V end was cut by 3 bases, the J end by 10 bases, with 12 bases between. The CDR3 loop spans 11 amino acids. The CDR3 bases are TGCAGTGCTAGTCCAGGAGCAGACTACACCTTC. This sequence encodes CSASPGADYTF.

This clonotype came up many times. This rearrangement joins TRBV20-1 to TRBJ2-3, with a weak D call TRBD2 (5 bases). This CDR3 is built from 13 residues. Germline lookup yields CDR1 DFQATT and CDR2 SNEGSKA (reference sequence). Trimming took off 8 bases at V and 2 bases at J, with 14 bases between the two ends. For the CDR3, the DNA is TGCAGTCCGAGGAGCGGATTCACAGATACGCAGTATTTT. The encoded protein is CSPRSGFTDTQYF.

The table lists this clonotype with many counts. The rearrangement joins TRBV20-1 to TRBJ2-7; 14 bases fit TRBD2. The germline CDR1 and CDR2 sequences are DFQATT and SNEGSKA (reference sequence). V gave up 6 bases and J gave up 0 bases; unmatched junction bases: 4. The length of the CDR3 is 15 residues. The CDR3 DNA follows: TGCAGTGCCCTGACTAGCGGGAGGGGCTCCTACGAGCAGTACTTC. Translating gives CSALTSGRGSYEQYF.

This clonotype appeared many times. The V gene is TRBV12-3 or TRBV12-4, the J gene TRBJ2-7; 10 bases are shared with TRBD2. V lost 5 bases to trimming and J lost 2 bases; unmatched junction nucleotides: 6. The CDR3 loop spans 15 amino acids. CDR3 loop: CASSLGLARAYEQYF. The CDR3, as DNA: TGTGCCAGCAGTCTGGGACTAGCGAGGGCCTACGAGCAGTACTTC.

This clonotype was seen repeatedly, ten times or more. V is TRBV12-3 or TRBV12-4 and J is TRBJ2-1; D call uncertain. Trimming stripped 2 bases from V and 5 bases from J, with 1 base between. CDR3 length: 11 residues. The CDR3 DNA follows: TGTGCCAGCAGTTTACACAATGAGCAGTTCTTC. Amino acid sequence: CASSLHNEQFF.

In its sample, this clonotype was seen a few times. The chain joins TRBV7-9 to TRBJ2-2, with D possibly matching TRBD1 (5 bases). Trimming took 5 bases from V and 5 from J, leaving 9 bases between them. Looked up from germline, CDR1 is SEHNR and CDR2 is FQNEAQ (reference sequence). The CDR3 runs to 13 residues. The CDR3: CASSMGPTGELFF. CDR3 nucleotide sequence: TGTGCCAGCAGCATGGGGCCGACCGGGGAGCTGTTTTTT.

This chain links TRBV10-3 with TRBJ1-2, with no clear D. Trimming took off 7 bases at V and 4 bases at J, with 10 bases between the two ends. The CDR3 length is 12 residues. In germline, CDR1 is ENHRY, CDR2 SYGVKD. The CDR3 DNA reads TGTGCCATCAAGGCCGTGACCTATGGCTACACCTTC. This sequence encodes CAIKAVTYGYTF.

This clonotype was recorded many times. V usage is TRBV29-1 and J usage is TRBJ2-7; 10 positions agree with TRBD1. Trimming removed 7 bases from V and 4 bases from J; junction bases left unmatched: 7. The CDR3 has 13 amino acids. Germline CDR1 reads SQVTM; CDR2 reads ANQGSEA. The CDR3 region has the DNA TGCAGCGCTCTTGGGACAGGGGATTACGAGCAGTACTTC. Its protein product is CSALGTGDYEQYF.

This clonotype was seen repeatedly, ten times or more. The CDR3 sequence: CASSSPGLAGPAFYNEQFF. DNA of the CDR3: TGTGCCAGCAGTTCACCGGGACTAGCGGGACCTGCCTTTTACAATGAGCAGTTCTTC. The chain is built from TRBV28 and TRBJ2-1, with 13 bases matching TRBD2. The V gene end was trimmed by 4 bases and the J gene end by 4 bases; junction bases not matched to a gene: 13. Germline V lookup: CDR1 MDHEN, CDR2 SYDVKM. The CDR3 extends over 19 amino acids.

CDR3 in DNA: TGCAGTGCTAGAGACCACACTGGGGCCAACGTCCTGACTTTC. Translation gives CSARDHTGANVLTF. The gene calls are TRBV20-1 and TRBJ2-6; D gene uncertain. Trimming cost V 0 bases and J 2 bases, with 5 bases left between them. This CDR3 comprises 14 residues. The germline gives CDR1 DFQATT, CDR2 SNEGSKA (reference sequence).

As DNA, the CDR3 is TGTGCCAGCAGCGGCAAGGACTGGGATACGCAGTATTTT. Translation: CASSGKDWDTQYF. The chain is built from TRBV7-8 and TRBJ2-3; the D gene is possibly TRBD2 (5 bases). V was clipped by 5 bases and J by 6 bases, with 12 bases between them. The CDR3 runs 13 residues. CDR1 and CDR2 (germline): SGHVS, FQNEAQ. The full variable domain, with the rest looked up from reference TRBV7-8 and TRBJ2-3, is GAGVSQSPRYKVAKRGQDVALRCDPISGHVSLFWYQQALGQGPEFLTYFQNEAQLDKSGLPSDRFFAERPEGSVSTLKIQRTQQEDSAVYLCASSGKDWDTQYFGPGTRLTVL.

This clonotype was found a few times. The rearrangement joins TRBV20-1 to TRBJ2-6; D assignment may be TRBD1 or TRBD2 (5 bases each). CDR3 length: 14 amino acids. CDR1 is DFQATT, CDR2 SNEGSKA, per germline (reference sequence). The V and J ends lost 6 bases and 0 bases respectively, with 9 bases between them. This chain's CDR3 is CSAGDGSGANVLTF. The CDR3 region has the DNA TGCAGTGCCGGGGACGGCTCTGGGGCCAACGTCCTGACTTTC.

This clonotype has only a few counts. V is TRBV9 and J is TRBJ2-2, with D hard to call. Trimming took 2 bases from V and 6 from J, leaving 11 bases between them. The CDR3 spans 14 residues. Germline V CDR1 and CDR2: SGDLS, YYNGEE. CDR3 coding DNA: TGTGCCAGCAGCGTGGCCCCGGGTTCCGGGGAGCTGTTTTTT. The encoded protein is CASSVAPGSGELFF.

This clonotype was seen a few times. CDR3 bases: TGTGCCAGTAGTCCTTCAGGTTCAGGGCGAGGCACAGATACGCAGTATTTT. This codes for CASSPSGSGRGTDTQYF. The V call is TRBV19, the J call TRBJ2-3, with D maybe TRBD1 (5 bases). CDR1 and CDR2 from the germline V gene are LNHDA and SQIVND (reference sequence). The CDR3 length is 17 residues. V was shortened by 5 bases and J by 1 base, with 19 bases between the two germline ends. Looking up the rest from reference TRBV19 and TRBJ2-3 gives the full variable domain: DGGITQSPKYLFRKEGQNVTLSCEQNLNHDAMYWYRQDPGQGLRLIYYSQIVNDFQKGDIAEGYSVSREKKESFPLTVTSAQKNPTAFYLCASSPSGSGRGTDTQYFGPGTRLTVL.

This clonotype came up a few times. The chain couples TRBV20-1 to TRBJ2-7, with 9 positions matching TRBD1. This CDR3 has 14 amino acids. V was pared by 6 bases and J by 1 base, with 7 bases of the junction left unmatched. The germline CDR1 and CDR2 sequences are DFQATT and SNEGSKA (reference sequence). The CDR3 nucleotides read TGCAGTGCAAACCACAGGGGGCGGTCCTACGAGCAGTACTTC. Protein: CSANHRGRSYEQYF.

CDR3 protein: CASSYGPDDKPIHEQYF. For the CDR3, the DNA is TGTGCCAGCAGTTACGGGCCCGATGACAAGCCTATCCACGAGCAGTACTTC. The rearrangement uses TRBV6-5 and TRBJ2-7; D unclear. Trimming left V 2 bases short and J 5 bases short, with 22 bases between. Germline V lookup: CDR1 MNHEY, CDR2 SVGAGI. The CDR3 is made up of 17 amino acids.

The chain is built from TRBV29-1 and TRBJ1-1, with D uncertain. The CDR3 consists of 12 residues. Germline V gives CDR1 SQVTM, CDR2 ANQGSEA. The germline V and J ends were trimmed by 3 bases and 8 bases, with 13 bases remaining between them. CDR3 nucleotides: TGCAGCGTTGAGTCACAGAAGTCGGAAGCTTTCTTT. Amino acids: CSVESQKSEAFF.

This clonotype came up many times. This chain links TRBV7-2 with TRBJ1-1; D is uncertain. Trimming shortened V by 3 bases and J by 1 base, and 12 bases separated the two germline ends. From germline, CDR1 is SGHTA and CDR2 FQGNSA. The CDR3 covers 15 residues. CDR3 nucleotides: TGTGCCAGCAGCTTTCGAGGGAAACCGAACACTGAAGCTTTCTTT. Translated: CASSFRGKPNTEAFF.

This sequence joins TRBV20-1 and TRBJ2-7, with TRBD2 as a possible D gene (7 bases). The CDR3 has 15 residues. V lost 5 bases and J 5 bases, leaving 22 bases between the germline ends. Germline CDR1 DFQATT, CDR2 SNEGSKA (reference sequence). The CDR3 is CSAPWEGGGPHEQYF. CDR3 bases: TGCAGTGCTCCCTGGGAGGGGGGGGGTCCACACGAGCAGTACTTC.

The chain uses TRBV20-1 and TRBJ2-3, with 11 bases aligning to TRBD2. This CDR3 comprises 15 residues. V shed 0 bases, J shed 6 bases, and the junction held 5 bases outside the gene matches. Germline V gene lookup returns CDR1 DFQATT and CDR2 SNEGSKA (reference sequence). CDR3 sequence reads: CSARDRTSGSDTQYF. CDR3 coding DNA: TGCAGTGCTAGAGATCGAACTAGCGGGAGCGATACGCAGTATTTT.

In this sample, this clonotype turned up many times. The V call is TRBV28, the J call TRBJ1-5, with TRBD1 matching over 7 bases. V shed 10 bases and J 7 bases; nucleotides not matched to a gene: 13. Germline assignment: CDR1 MDHEN and CDR2 SYDVKM. This CDR3 comprises 14 residues. The CDR3 DNA reads TGTGCCACCATTCAGTCCAGGGGGGACCAGCCCCAGCATTTT. Its protein product is CATIQSRGDQPQHF.

This clonotype was observed many times. The genes are TRBV20-1 and TRBJ2-1, with unresolved D. The germline gives CDR1 DFQATT, CDR2 SNEGSKA (reference sequence). Trimming left V 0 bases short and J 0 bases short, with 12 bases between. The CDR3 has 16 residues. CDR3 DNA sequence: TGCAGTGCTAGAGATATGGTAGGCAGCTCCTACAATGAGCAGTTCTTC. This gives the protein CSARDMVGSSYNEQFF.

In its sample, this clonotype was seen many times. The chain employs TRBV20-1 and TRBJ2-7; 8 positions agree with TRBD1. Germline CDR1 DFQATT, CDR2 SNEGSKA (reference sequence). The CDR3 runs to 14 residues. The V gene end was trimmed by 3 bases and the J gene end by 4 bases; junction bases not matched to a gene: 8. The CDR3 DNA reads TGCAGTGCTAGTAGGACAGGGAGAGGGTACGAGCAGTACTTC. It codes for CSASRTGRGYEQYF.

The chain combines TRBV20-1 with TRBJ2-2; 13 positions agree with TRBD2. Germline V CDR1 and CDR2: DFQATT, SNEGSKA (reference sequence). The CDR3 length is 15 residues. V shed 4 bases and J 6 bases; nucleotides not matched to a gene: 5. The CDR3 protein is CSANGLAGAPGELFF. CDR3 sequence (DNA): TGCAGTGCTAACGGACTAGCGGGAGCACCCGGGGAGCTGTTTTTT.